A selection of T cell receptor beta chains follows, all from one sample in a study of spatial heterogeneity in lung cancer. One entry per CDR3 protein, called by TCRdb with MiXCR from the 5' RACE reads. The table records some 11,000 distinct CDR3 sequences, just over 5% of them present only once. This sample comprised lung tumor tissue, obtained at surgery. The receptor set was obtained from a male donor with early-stage non-small cell lung cancer. CDR3s include the opening cysteine and the closing phenylalanine or tryptophan. The D gene is left open where the match is weak. Size values are once, few and many counts, or a class for expanded clones, and some rows have none.

j_call: TRBJ1-2; v_call: TRBV27; clone_size: few; d_call: .; cdr3_aa: CASSLKGYYGYTF; cdr3_nt: TGTGCCAGCAGTTTAAAGGGGTACTATGGCTACACCTTC
j_call: TRBJ2-1; v_call: TRBV11-2; clone_size: many; d_call: .; cdr3_aa: CASSRHGLDNEQFF; cdr3_nt: TGTGCCAGCAGCCGGCACGGACTGGACAATGAGCAGTTCTTC
j_call: TRBJ2-1; v_call: TRBV12-3/TRBV12-4; clone_size: .; d_call: .; cdr3_aa: CGSGLTGDHNEQFF; cdr3_nt: TGTGGCAGCGGTTTAACGGGTGACCACAATGAGCAGTTCTTC
j_call: TRBJ1-1; v_call: TRBV20-1; clone_size: many; d_call: TRBD1; cdr3_aa: CSARTGDTEAFF; cdr3_nt: TGCAGTGCTAGGACAGGGGACACTGAAGCTTTCTTT
j_call: TRBJ1-5; v_call: TRBV12-3/TRBV12-4; clone_size: many; d_call: .; cdr3_aa: CASSLDRRGQPQHF; cdr3_nt: TGTGCCAGCAGTTTAGATCGGAGGGGTCAGCCCCAGCATTTT
j_call: TRBJ2-1; v_call: TRBV5-5; clone_size: many; d_call: .; cdr3_aa: CASSPLRASSSYNEQFF; cdr3_nt: TGTGCCAGCAGCCCCTTGAGGGCCTCGAGCTCCTACAATGAGCAGTTCTTC
j_call: TRBJ1-2; v_call: TRBV7-2; clone_size: many; d_call: .; cdr3_aa: CASSLGRESRGYTF; cdr3_nt: TGTGCCAGCAGCTTAGGCAGGGAATCTCGGGGCTACACCTTC
j_call: TRBJ2-2; v_call: TRBV12-3/TRBV12-4; clone_size: few; d_call: TRBD1; cdr3_aa: CASSPGQRQGRNTGELFF; cdr3_nt: TGTGCCAGCAGTCCAGGACAGAGACAGGGAAGAAACACCGGGGAGCTGTTTTTT
j_call: TRBJ2-7; v_call: TRBV27; clone_size: many; d_call: TRBD2; cdr3_aa: CASSSIAGLACLF; cdr3_nt: TGTGCCAGCAGTTCCATTGCGGGACTAGCTTGCCTGTTC
j_call: TRBJ2-5; v_call: TRBV6-6; clone_size: many; d_call: .; cdr3_aa: CASRHRSRLETQYF; cdr3_nt: TGTGCCAGCAGACACAGGTCTCGGTTAGAGACCCAGTACTTC
j_call: TRBJ1-4; v_call: TRBV28; clone_size: many; d_call: TRBD1; cdr3_aa: CASSLGPYGWGQGAPGDEKLFF; cdr3_nt: TGTGCCAGCAGTTTGGGACCCTACGGATGGGGACAGGGGGCGCCGGGGGATGAAAAACTGTTTTTT
j_call: TRBJ2-7; v_call: TRBV7-9; clone_size: .; d_call: TRBD1; cdr3_aa: CASSPGQLEWYEQYF; cdr3_nt: TGTGCCAGCAGCCCGGGACAGCTTGAATGGTACGAGCAGTACTTC
j_call: TRBJ2-3; v_call: TRBV24-1; clone_size: .; d_call: TRBD2; cdr3_aa: CATSDYRAGRTDTQYF; cdr3_nt: TGTGCCACCAGTGACTACCGAGCGGGGCGAACAGATACGCAGTATTTT
j_call: TRBJ1-6; v_call: TRBV11-1; clone_size: .; d_call: .; cdr3_aa: CASSLARDLNSPLHF; cdr3_nt: TGTGCCAGCAGCTTAGCGCGCGACCTTAATTCACCCCTCCACTTT
j_call: TRBJ1-4; v_call: TRBV20-1; clone_size: many; d_call: .; cdr3_aa: CSARGVGGEKLFF; cdr3_nt: TGCAGTGCTAGGGGGGTGGGAGGTGAAAAACTGTTTTTT
j_call: TRBJ2-7; v_call: TRBV15; clone_size: many; d_call: .; cdr3_aa: CATSREKMSYEQYF; cdr3_nt: TGTGCCACCAGCAGAGAGAAGATGTCCTACGAGCAGTACTTC
j_call: TRBJ2-5; v_call: TRBV12-3/TRBV12-4; clone_size: many; d_call: TRBD2; cdr3_aa: CASSGLAGDQETQYF; cdr3_nt: TGTGCCAGCAGTGGACTAGCGGGGGACCAAGAGACCCAGTACTTC
j_call: TRBJ2-7; v_call: TRBV27; clone_size: many; d_call: .; cdr3_aa: CASSLRTLGSYEQYF; cdr3_nt: TGTGCCAGCAGTTTAAGGACCTTGGGCTCCTACGAGCAGTACTTC
j_call: TRBJ2-1; v_call: TRBV5-1; clone_size: many; d_call: TRBD2; cdr3_aa: CASSPGLAGNEQFF; cdr3_nt: TGCGCCAGCAGCCCCGGACTAGCGGGGAATGAGCAGTTCTTC
j_call: TRBJ1-5; v_call: TRBV6-5; clone_size: many; d_call: .; cdr3_aa: CASSYSRGEGQPQHF; cdr3_nt: TGTGCCAGCAGTTACTCGCGGGGCGAGGGTCAGCCCCAGCATTTT
j_call: TRBJ1-2; v_call: TRBV7-9; clone_size: medium-sized; d_call: .; cdr3_aa: CASSWGWAGYGYTF; cdr3_nt: TGTGCCAGCAGCTGGGGCTGGGCAGGCTATGGCTACACCTTC
j_call: TRBJ1-3; v_call: TRBV13; clone_size: many; d_call: TRBD1; cdr3_aa: CASSTWTGINSGNTIYF; cdr3_nt: TGTGCCAGCAGCACCTGGACAGGAATAAACTCTGGAAACACCATATATTTT
j_call: TRBJ2-7; v_call: TRBV6-5; clone_size: few; d_call: .; cdr3_aa: CASSYSLANSGEQYF; cdr3_nt: TGTGCCAGCAGTTACTCCTTGGCCAACTCCGGGGAGCAGTACTTC
j_call: TRBJ2-2; v_call: TRBV10-1; clone_size: few; d_call: .; cdr3_aa: CATSGDTGELFF; cdr3_nt: TGCGCCACATCAGGGGACACCGGGGAGCTGTTTTTT
j_call: TRBJ1-3; v_call: TRBV7-2; clone_size: many; d_call: .; cdr3_aa: CASSPDRYSGNTIYF; cdr3_nt: TGTGCCAGCAGCCCAGACAGATACTCTGGAAACACCATATATTTT
j_call: TRBJ1-1; v_call: TRBV3-1; clone_size: many; d_call: .; cdr3_aa: CASSQGYMNTEAFF; cdr3_nt: TGTGCCAGCAGCCAAGGGTACATGAACACTGAAGCTTTCTTT
j_call: TRBJ1-6; v_call: TRBV7-3; clone_size: many; d_call: TRBD1; cdr3_aa: CASSSTGYNSPLHF; cdr3_nt: TGTGCCAGCAGCTCGACAGGGTATAATTCACCCCTCCACTTT
j_call: TRBJ1-1; v_call: TRBV12-5; clone_size: medium-sized; d_call: .; cdr3_aa: CASGLEPGTEAFF; cdr3_nt: TGTGCTAGTGGTTTGGAACCAGGGACTGAAGCTTTCTTT
j_call: TRBJ2-1; v_call: TRBV29-1; clone_size: medium-sized; d_call: TRBD2; cdr3_aa: CSVATVVRDYRFYNEQFF; cdr3_nt: TGCAGCGTTGCTACGGTAGTTAGGGACTACCGATTCTACAATGAGCAGTTCTTC
j_call: TRBJ1-6; v_call: TRBV7-2; clone_size: medium-sized; d_call: .; cdr3_aa: CASSPGQTNSPLHF; cdr3_nt: TGTGCCAGCAGCCCGGGACAAACAAATTCACCCCTCCACTTT
j_call: TRBJ2-5; v_call: TRBV18; clone_size: .; d_call: .; cdr3_aa: CASSPLMAGETQYF; cdr3_nt: TGTGCCAGCTCACCCTTAATGGCCGGGGAGACCCAGTACTTC
j_call: TRBJ2-2; v_call: TRBV20-1; clone_size: many; d_call: .; cdr3_aa: CSARPGNGELFF; cdr3_nt: TGCAGTGCTAGGCCTGGGAACGGGGAGCTGTTTTTT
j_call: TRBJ1-1; v_call: TRBV20-1; clone_size: many; d_call: .; cdr3_aa: CSATGHLNTEAFF; cdr3_nt: TGCAGTGCCACGGGACACTTGAACACTGAAGCTTTCTTT
j_call: TRBJ1-1; v_call: TRBV21-1; clone_size: many; d_call: .; cdr3_aa: CASSKEVAAAPPEAFF; cdr3_nt: TGTGCCAGCAGCAAAGAAGTGGCAGCCGCCCCCCCTGAAGCTTTCTTT
j_call: TRBJ2-1; v_call: TRBV11-2; clone_size: many; d_call: TRBD2; cdr3_aa: CASSLGSSSGGIYNEQFF; cdr3_nt: TGTGCCAGCAGCTTAGGGTCTTCTAGCGGGGGGATCTACAATGAGCAGTTCTTC
j_call: TRBJ1-2; v_call: TRBV28; clone_size: many; d_call: .; cdr3_aa: CASSYNGYTF; cdr3_nt: TGTGCCAGCAGTTATAATGGCTACACCTTC
j_call: TRBJ2-7; v_call: TRBV28; clone_size: many; d_call: TRBD2; cdr3_aa: CASKLAGAQHEQYF; cdr3_nt: TGTGCCAGCAAACTAGCGGGAGCCCAACACGAGCAGTACTTC
j_call: TRBJ2-3; v_call: TRBV18; clone_size: many; d_call: TRBD2; cdr3_aa: CASSPQERGDPQDTQYF; cdr3_nt: TGTGCCAGCTCACCCCAGGAGCGGGGGGACCCTCAGGATACGCAGTATTTT
j_call: TRBJ2-5; v_call: TRBV11-2; clone_size: many; d_call: .; cdr3_aa: CASSLVGLQETQYF; cdr3_nt: TGTGCCAGCAGCTTAGTCGGACTTCAAGAGACCCAGTACTTC
j_call: TRBJ2-1; v_call: TRBV28; clone_size: many; d_call: TRBD2; cdr3_aa: CASKASGTNNEQFF; cdr3_nt: TGTGCCAGCAAGGCCAGCGGGACGAATAATGAGCAGTTCTTC
j_call: TRBJ2-2; v_call: TRBV4-3; clone_size: medium-sized; d_call: .; cdr3_aa: CASRLYRDTGELFF; cdr3_nt: TGCGCCAGCAGACTTTACCGGGACACCGGGGAGCTGTTTTTT